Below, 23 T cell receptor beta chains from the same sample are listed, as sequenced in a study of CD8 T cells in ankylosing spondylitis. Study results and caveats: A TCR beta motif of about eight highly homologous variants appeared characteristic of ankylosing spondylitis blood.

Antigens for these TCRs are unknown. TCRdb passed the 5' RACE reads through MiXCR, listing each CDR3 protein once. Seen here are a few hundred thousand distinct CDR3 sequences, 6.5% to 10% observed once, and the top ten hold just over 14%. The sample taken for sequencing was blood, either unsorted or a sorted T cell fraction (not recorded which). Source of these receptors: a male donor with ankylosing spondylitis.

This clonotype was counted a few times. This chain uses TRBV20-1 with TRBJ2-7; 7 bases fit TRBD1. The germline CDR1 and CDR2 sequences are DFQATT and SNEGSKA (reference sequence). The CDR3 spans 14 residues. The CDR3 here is CAAEDRFFSYEQYF. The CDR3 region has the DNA TGCGCTGCGGAGGACAGGTTCTTCTCCTACGAGCAGTACTTC.

DNA for the CDR3: TGTGCCAGCAGCCATTTTTCCGCATACGAGCAGTACTTC. Translated, it gives CASSHFSAYEQYF. The V gene is TRBV5-5, the J gene TRBJ2-7; no clear D. The germline CDR1 and CDR2 sequences are SGHKS and YYEKEE (reference sequence). This CDR3 region has 13 residues. Trimming stripped 4 bases from V and 4 bases from J, with 12 bases between.

CDR3 residues: CATSHGQSQETQYF. The CDR3 DNA is TGTGCCACCAGCCACGGACAGAGCCAAGAGACCCAGTACTTC. This rearrangement joins TRBV15 to TRBJ2-5, with D maybe TRBD1 (6 bases). CDR3 length equals 14 residues. V was cut by 5 bases and J by 1 base, with 11 bases left in between. The germline V gene encodes CDR1 LNHNV and CDR2 YYDKDF (reference sequence).

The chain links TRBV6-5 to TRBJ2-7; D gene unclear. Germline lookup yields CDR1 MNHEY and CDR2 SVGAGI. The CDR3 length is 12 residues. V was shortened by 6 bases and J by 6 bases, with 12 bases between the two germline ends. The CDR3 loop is CASRADTAEQYF. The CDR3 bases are TGTGCCAGCAGGGCAGATACAGCCGAGCAGTACTTC.

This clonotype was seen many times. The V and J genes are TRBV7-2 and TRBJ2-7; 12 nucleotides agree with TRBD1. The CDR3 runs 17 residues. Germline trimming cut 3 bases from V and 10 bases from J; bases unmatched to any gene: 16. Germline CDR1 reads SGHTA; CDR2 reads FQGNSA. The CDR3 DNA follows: TGTGCCAGCAGCTTCGGGCCAGCGGGACAGGGGGCGCATTATCAGTACTTC. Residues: CASSFGPAGQGAHYQYF.

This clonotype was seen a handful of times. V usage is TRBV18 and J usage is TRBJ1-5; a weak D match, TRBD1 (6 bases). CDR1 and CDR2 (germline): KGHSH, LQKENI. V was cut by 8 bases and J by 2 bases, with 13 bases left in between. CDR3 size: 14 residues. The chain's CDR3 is CASAKDSRNQPQHF. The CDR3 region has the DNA TGTGCCAGCGCGAAGGACAGCCGCAATCAGCCCCAGCATTTT.

The CDR3 is CASNPALMNTEAFF. CDR3 bases: TGTGCCAGCAACCCCGCCTTAATGAACACTGAAGCTTTCTTT. The chain joins TRBV28 to TRBJ1-1, with D hard to call. V shed 7 bases and J shed 0 bases, with 12 bases lying between them. The germline gives CDR1 MDHEN, CDR2 SYDVKM. The CDR3 contains 14 residues.

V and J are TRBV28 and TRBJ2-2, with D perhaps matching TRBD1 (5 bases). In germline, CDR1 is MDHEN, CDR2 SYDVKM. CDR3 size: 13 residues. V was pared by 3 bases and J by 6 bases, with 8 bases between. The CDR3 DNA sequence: TGTGCCAGCAGTTTCAGGGCCGCCGGGGAGCTGTTTTTT. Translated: CASSFRAAGELFF.

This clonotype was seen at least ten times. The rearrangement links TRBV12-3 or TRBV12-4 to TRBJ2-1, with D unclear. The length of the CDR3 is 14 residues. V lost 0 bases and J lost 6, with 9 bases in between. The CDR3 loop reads CASSLALVGNEQFF. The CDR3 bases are TGTGCCAGCAGTTTAGCGTTGGTGGGCAATGAGCAGTTCTTC.

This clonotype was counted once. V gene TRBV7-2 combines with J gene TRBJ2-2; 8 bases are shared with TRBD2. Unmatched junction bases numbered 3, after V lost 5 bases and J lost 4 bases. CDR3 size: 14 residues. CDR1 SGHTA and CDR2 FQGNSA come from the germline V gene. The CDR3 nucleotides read TGTGCCAGCAGCACACGGGAGGGCACCGGGGAGCTGTTTTTT. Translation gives CASSTREGTGELFF.

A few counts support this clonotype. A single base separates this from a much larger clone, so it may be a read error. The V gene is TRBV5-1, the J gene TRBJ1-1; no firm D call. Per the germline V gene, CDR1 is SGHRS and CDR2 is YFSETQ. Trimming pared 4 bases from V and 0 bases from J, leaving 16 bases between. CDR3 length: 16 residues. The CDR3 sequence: CASSVSVRPMNTEAFF. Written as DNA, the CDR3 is TGCGCCAGCAGCGTGTCTGTGCGGCCGATGAACACTGAAGCTTTCTTT.

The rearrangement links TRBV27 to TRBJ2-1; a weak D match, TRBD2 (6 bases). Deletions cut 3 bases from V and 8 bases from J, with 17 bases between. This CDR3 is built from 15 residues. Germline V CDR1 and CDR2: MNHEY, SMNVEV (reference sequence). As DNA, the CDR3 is TGTGCCAGCAGTTTGGAACCGAGGACTATCGATGAGCAGTTCTTC. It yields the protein CASSLEPRTIDEQFF.

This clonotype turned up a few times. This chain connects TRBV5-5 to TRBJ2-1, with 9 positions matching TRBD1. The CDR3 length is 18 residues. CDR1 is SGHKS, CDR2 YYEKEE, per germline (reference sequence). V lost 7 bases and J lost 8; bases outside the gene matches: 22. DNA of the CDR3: TGTGCCAGCTTACGTCAATTTCCGCGGACAGGGGTGGACGATGAGCAGTTCTTC. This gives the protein CASLRQFPRTGVDDEQFF.

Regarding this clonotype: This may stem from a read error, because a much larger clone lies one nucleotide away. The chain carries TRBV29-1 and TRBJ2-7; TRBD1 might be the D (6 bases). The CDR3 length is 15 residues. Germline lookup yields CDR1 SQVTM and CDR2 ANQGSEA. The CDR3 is CSVEGNPGASYKQYF. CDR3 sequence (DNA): TGCAGCGTTGAAGGTAACCCAGGGGCCTCCTACAAGCAGTACTTC.

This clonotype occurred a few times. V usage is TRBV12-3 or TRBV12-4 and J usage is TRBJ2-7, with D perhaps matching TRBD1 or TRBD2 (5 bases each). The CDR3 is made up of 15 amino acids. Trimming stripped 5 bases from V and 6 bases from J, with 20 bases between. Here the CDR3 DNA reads TGTGCCAGCAGTAAGACCGGGACCCCATTTCCCGAGCAGTACTTC. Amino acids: CASSKTGTPFPEQYF.

The DNA for the CDR3 is TGCAGTGCAAACTCGGGACAGGGGACGAACACTGAAGCTTTCTTT. Translated, it gives CSANSGQGTNTEAFF. The chain links TRBV20-1 to TRBJ1-1, with 10 positions matching TRBD1. Trimming took 6 bases from V and 1 from J; bases not matched to a gene: 8. The CDR3 runs 15 residues. Germline V lookup: CDR1 DFQATT, CDR2 SNEGSKA (reference sequence).

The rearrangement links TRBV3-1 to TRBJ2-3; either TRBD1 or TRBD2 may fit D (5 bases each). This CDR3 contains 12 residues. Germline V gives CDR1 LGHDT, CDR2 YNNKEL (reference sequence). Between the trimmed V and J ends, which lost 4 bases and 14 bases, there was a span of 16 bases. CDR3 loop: CASSLRDLSWYF. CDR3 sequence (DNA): TGTGCCAGCAGCCTAAGGGACCTCAGTTGGTATTTT.

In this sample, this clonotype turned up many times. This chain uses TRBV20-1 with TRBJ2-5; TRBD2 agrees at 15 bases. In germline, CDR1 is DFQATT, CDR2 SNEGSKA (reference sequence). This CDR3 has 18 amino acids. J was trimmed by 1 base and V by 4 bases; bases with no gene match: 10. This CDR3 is CSAIDRRTSGRAQETQYF. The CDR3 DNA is TGCAGTGCTATAGATAGGAGGACTAGCGGGAGGGCCCAAGAGACCCAGTACTTC.

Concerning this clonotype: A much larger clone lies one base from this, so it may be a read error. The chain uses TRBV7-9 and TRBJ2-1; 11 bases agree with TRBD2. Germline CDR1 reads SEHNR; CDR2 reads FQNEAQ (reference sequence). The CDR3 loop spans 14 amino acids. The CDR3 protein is CASSRLAGTYEQLF. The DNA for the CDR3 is TGTGCCAGCAGCAGACTAGCGGGAACATATGAGCAGCTCTTC.

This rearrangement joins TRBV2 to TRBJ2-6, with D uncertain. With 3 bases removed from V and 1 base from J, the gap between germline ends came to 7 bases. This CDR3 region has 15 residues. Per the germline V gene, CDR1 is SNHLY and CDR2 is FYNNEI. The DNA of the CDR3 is TGTGCCAGCAGTGACGGACGGTCTGGGGCCAACGTCCTGACTTTC. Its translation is CASSDGRSGANVLTF.

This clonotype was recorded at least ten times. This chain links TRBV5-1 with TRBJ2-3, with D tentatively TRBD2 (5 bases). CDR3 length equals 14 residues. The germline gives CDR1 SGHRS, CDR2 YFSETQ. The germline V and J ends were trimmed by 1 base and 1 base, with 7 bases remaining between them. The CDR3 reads CASSLILGTDTQYF. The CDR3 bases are TGCGCCAGCAGCTTGATACTAGGCACAGATACGCAGTATTTT.

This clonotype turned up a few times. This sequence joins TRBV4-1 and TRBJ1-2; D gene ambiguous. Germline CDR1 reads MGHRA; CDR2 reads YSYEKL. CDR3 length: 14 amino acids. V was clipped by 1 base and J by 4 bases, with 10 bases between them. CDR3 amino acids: CASSQAGVGYGYTF. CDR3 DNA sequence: TGCGCCAGCAGCCAAGCTGGGGTTGGCTATGGCTACACCTTC.

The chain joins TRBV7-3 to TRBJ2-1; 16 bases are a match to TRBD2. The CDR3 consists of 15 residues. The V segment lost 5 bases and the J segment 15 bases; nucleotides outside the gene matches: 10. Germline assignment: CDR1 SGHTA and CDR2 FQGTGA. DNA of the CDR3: TGTGCCAGCAGCCCAACTACCGGGACTAGCGGGAGGGTGTTCTTC. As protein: CASSPTTGTSGRVFF.